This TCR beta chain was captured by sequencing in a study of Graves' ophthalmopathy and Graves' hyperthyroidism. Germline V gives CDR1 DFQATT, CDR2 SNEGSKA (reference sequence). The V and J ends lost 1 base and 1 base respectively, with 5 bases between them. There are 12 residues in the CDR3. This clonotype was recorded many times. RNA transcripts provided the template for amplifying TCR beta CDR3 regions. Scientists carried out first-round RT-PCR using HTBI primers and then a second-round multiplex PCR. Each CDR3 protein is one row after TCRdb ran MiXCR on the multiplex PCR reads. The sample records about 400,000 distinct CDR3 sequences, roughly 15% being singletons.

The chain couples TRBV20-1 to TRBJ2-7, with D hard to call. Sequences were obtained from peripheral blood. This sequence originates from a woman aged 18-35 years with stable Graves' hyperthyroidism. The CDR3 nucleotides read TGCAGTGCTAGAGGACGTTCCTACGAGCAGTACTTC. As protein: CSARGRSYEQYF.